These T cell receptor beta chains were read from a single sample in a study of shared clonotypes between healthy human individuals. Sequencing used immunoSEQ multiplex PCR; TCRdb keeps in-frame clones, though not all of them. In the table there are fewer than 850,000 clones, 90% of which are singletons. Sequenced input: memory CD8+ T cells from PBMCs. The receptors here all came from a man younger than 35 in good health. Some clones in this sample may be carry-over from other donors' samples. Both conserved end residues are part of each CDR3. D genes are given only for firm matches. Not every row has a clone size; where given, it reads once, few, many or a size class.

J gene,clone size,V gene,CDR3 length,D gene,CDR3 protein,CDR3 DNA
TRBJ2-3,NA,TRBV4-3,15,TRBD2,CASSQDTSATDTQYF,TGCGCCAGCAGCCAAGATACTAGCGCGACAGATACGCAGTATTTT
TRBJ2-1,NA,TRBV4-3,13,NA,CASSQGLREEQFF,TGCGCCAGCAGCCAAGGGTTAAGGGAGGAGCAGTTCTTC
TRBJ2-3,once,TRBV7-3,17,TRBD2,CASSLNGASGSTDTQYF,TGTGCCAGCAGCTTAAACGGCGCTAGCGGGAGCACAGATACGCAGTATTTT
TRBJ1-1,once,TRBV4-1,14,NA,CASSQDTGISEAFF,TGCGCCAGCAGCCAAGATACAGGGATCTCTGAAGCTTTCTTT
TRBJ2-7,NA,TRBV28,15,NA,CASRMRDKSSYEQYF,TGTGCCAGCAGGATGAGGGACAAGAGCTCCTACGAGCAGTACTTC
TRBJ2-3,NA,TRBV30,15,TRBD2,CAWSVQGLAVDTQYF,TGTGCCTGGAGTGTACAGGGACTAGCGGTAGATACGCAGTATTTT
TRBJ1-2,NA,TRBV13,14,TRBD1,CASSFRQGALGYTF,TGTGCCAGCAGCTTTAGACAGGGGGCGCTTGGCTACACCTTC
TRBJ2-7,NA,TRBV9,15,NA,CASSVGSGGPVEQYF,TGTGCCAGCAGCGTAGGTTCAGGGGGGCCCGTCGAGCAGTACTTC
TRBJ2-5,NA,TRBV9,15,TRBD2,CASSGRGRSQETQYF,TGTGCCAGCAGCGGACGCGGGAGGTCCCAAGAGACCCAGTACTTC
TRBJ2-1,once,TRBV27,16,NA,CASSPRTASSYNEQFF,TGTGCCAGCAGTCCGAGGACAGCCAGCTCCTACAATGAGCAGTTCTTC
TRBJ2-7,NA,TRBV27,16,NA,CASSAGAGTAVGEQYF,TGTGCCAGCAGTGCGGGAGCCGGGACAGCGGTCGGGGAGCAGTACTTC
TRBJ2-3,once,TRBV7-9,15,NA,CASSFDYRSTDTQYF,TGTGCCAGCAGCTTCGATTATCGGAGCACAGATACGCAGTATTTT
TRBJ2-1,once,TRBV11-2,18,TRBD2,CASSLAPASGRIGNEQFF,TGTGCCAGCAGCTTAGCCCCTGCTAGCGGGAGAATAGGCAATGAGCAGTTCTTC
TRBJ2-5,NA,TRBV19,14,NA,CASSMTGSRETQYF,TGTGCCAGTAGTATGACGGGGTCGCGGGAGACCCAGTACTTC
TRBJ2-7,NA,TRBV28,11,NA,CASNLPYEQYF,TGTGCCAGCAATCTCCCCTACGAGCAGTACTTC
TRBJ2-7,NA,TRBV30,13,NA,CAGLGPHSYEQYF,TGTGCCGGGTTGGGGCCTCACTCCTACGAGCAGTACTTC
TRBJ1-1,NA,TRBV25-1,14,NA,CASSDRTDFTEAFF,TGTGCCAGCAGTGATCGGACAGACTTTACTGAAGCTTTCTTT
TRBJ1-5,NA,TRBV28,16,NA,CASSLATVYSNQPQHF,TGTGCCAGCAGTTTAGCGACGGTTTATAGCAATCAGCCCCAGCATTTT
TRBJ2-3,NA,TRBV6-4,16,TRBD2,CASSDSAGGSTDTQYF,TGTGCCAGCAGTGACTCCGCGGGAGGGTCCACAGATACGCAGTATTTT
TRBJ2-1,NA,TRBV14,19,TRBD2,CASSQGGSIDGRGYNEQFF,TGTGCCAGCAGCCAAGGTGGATCGATTGACGGGAGGGGGTACAATGAGCAGTTCTTC
TRBJ1-1,NA,TRBV7-2,14,NA,CASSLDWGISEAFF,TGTGCCAGCAGCTTAGATTGGGGAATAAGTGAAGCTTTCTTT
TRBJ2-3,NA,TRBV4-1,16,TRBD2,CASSLRLAGAWDTQYF,TGCGCCAGCAGCCTCCGACTAGCGGGAGCCTGGGATACGCAGTATTTT
TRBJ1-1,NA,TRBV9,16,NA,CASSVAGTTGYTEAFF,TGTGCCAGCAGCGTAGCTGGGACCACAGGGTACACTGAAGCTTTCTTT
TRBJ2-2,NA,TRBV25-1,14,NA,CASSESRVTGELFF,TGTGCCAGCAGTGAGTCCAGGGTTACCGGGGAGCTGTTTTTT
TRBJ2-7,NA,TRBV25-1,14,NA,CASSPDWSSYEQYF,TGTGCCAGCAGCCCGGACTGGAGCTCCTACGAGCAGTACTTC
TRBJ2-7,NA,TRBV5-1,15,NA,CASSFGLTGYYEQYF,TGCGCCAGCAGCTTTGGGTTGACCGGATACTACGAGCAGTACTTC
TRBJ1-1,NA,TRBV28,13,NA,CASSMNRDTEAFF,TGTGCCAGCAGTATGAACCGGGACACTGAAGCTTTCTTT
TRBJ2-1,NA,TRBV4-3,16,TRBD2,CASSQETSGVMNEQFF,TGCGCCAGCAGCCAAGAAACTAGCGGGGTTATGAATGAGCAGTTCTTC
TRBJ1-3,NA,TRBV6-1,15,NA,CASSEGQGSGNTIYF,TGTGCCAGCAGTGAAGGGCAGGGTTCTGGAAACACCATATATTTT
TRBJ2-1,NA,TRBV28,16,NA,CASSLRAVSSYNEQFF,TGTGCCAGCAGTTTAAGGGCAGTGAGCTCCTACAATGAGCAGTTCTTC
TRBJ2-1,NA,TRBV9,14,TRBD2,CASSSSTSYQEQFF,TGTGCCAGCAGCTCCTCGACTAGCTATCAGGAGCAGTTCTTC
TRBJ2-1,NA,TRBV5-6,16,TRBD2,CASSPGLAYVSGEQFF,TGTGCCAGCAGCCCGGGACTAGCTTATGTCTCGGGTGAGCAGTTCTTC
TRBJ1-4,NA,TRBV21-1,15,NA,CASSKVKGSNEKLFF,TGTGCCAGCAGCAAAGTAAAGGGGTCTAATGAAAAACTGTTTTTT
TRBJ1-2,NA,TRBV9,12,NA,CASSVDVGGYTF,TGTGCCAGCAGCGTAGACGTCGGCGGCTACACCTTC
TRBJ2-2,once,TRBV28,15,TRBD2,CASSFSGSGTGELFF,TGTGCCAGCAGTTTTAGCGGGAGTGGCACCGGGGAGCTGTTTTTT
TRBJ2-3,NA,TRBV19,16,NA,CASSIGIPLYTDTQYF,TGTGCCAGTAGTATTGGGATACCCTTATACACAGATACGCAGTATTTT
TRBJ2-1,NA,TRBV13,17,TRBD2,CASSSPFTSGGGNEQFF,TGTGCCAGCAGCTCGCCCTTTACTAGCGGCGGGGGGAATGAGCAGTTCTTC
TRBJ2-7,NA,TRBV5-4,14,TRBD1,CASSLDRGAYEQYF,TGTGCCAGCAGCTTGGACAGGGGCGCATACGAGCAGTACTTC
TRBJ2-1,NA,TRBV4-2,16,NA,CASSQEDGYSYNEQFF,TGTGCCAGCAGCCAAGAGGACGGCTACTCCTACAATGAGCAGTTCTTC
TRBJ2-1,NA,TRBV27,17,NA,CASSLRLGLKGLDEQFF,TGTGCCAGCAGTTTACGATTGGGGCTTAAAGGGCTGGATGAGCAGTTCTTC
TRBJ2-1,NA,TRBV6-5,14,TRBD2,CASSYLREKNEQFF,TGTGCCAGCAGTTACTTGCGGGAGAAGAATGAGCAGTTCTTC
TRBJ2-2,NA,TRBV25-1,17,TRBD1,CASSEKGQGALDGELFF,TGTGCCAGCAGTGAGAAGGGACAGGGGGCTTTGGACGGGGAGCTGTTTTTT
TRBJ2-3,once,TRBV4-3,17,TRBD2,CASSQDGAAGGLDTQYF,TGCGCCAGCAGCCAAGATGGGGCAGCGGGAGGTTTGGATACGCAGTATTTT
TRBJ2-6,NA,TRBV9,19,NA,CASSSPGGDLILGANVLTF,TGTGCCAGCAGCTCCCCAGGGGGGGACCTCATCCTTGGGGCCAACGTCCTGACTTTC
TRBJ1-6,NA,TRBV9,15,NA,CASSVVPGDNSPLHF,TGTGCCAGCAGCGTAGTGCCGGGTGATAATTCACCCCTCCACTTT
TRBJ2-7,NA,TRBV27,16,TRBD1,CASSLALGDSPYEQYF,TGTGCCAGCAGTTTAGCCCTTGGGGACAGCCCCTACGAGCAGTACTTC
TRBJ1-3,once,TRBV7-9,16,NA,CASSLVGGSSGNTIYF,TGTGCCAGCAGCTTAGTTGGGGGAAGCTCTGGAAACACCATATATTTT
TRBJ2-1,NA,TRBV7-9,14,NA,CASSSKGPYNEQFF,TGTGCCAGCAGCTCGAAGGGGCCCTACAATGAGCAGTTCTTC
TRBJ2-1,NA,TRBV4-1,16,NA,CASSQDNETPYNEQFF,TGCGCCAGCAGCCAAGATAACGAGACCCCCTACAATGAGCAGTTCTTC
TRBJ2-7,NA,TRBV28,16,TRBD2,CASSLSVAGARREQYF,TGTGCCAGCAGTTTATCAGTAGCGGGAGCGAGGCGCGAGCAGTACTTC
TRBJ2-5,NA,TRBV7-9,13,NA,CASSSDREETQYF,TGTGCCAGCAGCTCCGACAGAGAAGAGACCCAGTACTTC
TRBJ2-2,NA,TRBV11-2,17,NA,CASSSSTAGTRSGELFF,TGTGCCAGCAGCTCCTCCACGGCCGGGACGCGGTCGGGGGAGCTGTTTTTT
TRBJ2-1,NA,TRBV6-5,14,NA,CASRGRRPYNEQFF,TGTGCCAGCAGAGGGAGGCGGCCCTACAATGAGCAGTTCTTC
TRBJ2-4,few,TRBV5-1,16,NA,CASSLPPDSSKNIQYF,TGCGCCAGCAGCTTGCCTCCCGACAGCAGTAAAAACATTCAGTACTTC